Below are 22 T cell receptor beta chains sequenced from a single sample in a study of T cell changes during pregnancy in multiple sclerosis. Only in-frame clones appear in the TCRdb table, and some are missing; sequencing was by immunoSEQ multiplex PCR. There are tens of thousands of clones in the sample; 80% to 95% occur only once, and 2% lies in the top ten. Sequenced material: peripheral blood, taken in the second trimester of pregnancy. The receptor set was obtained from a female donor with multiple sclerosis, enrolled in a pregnancy study.

V and J are TRBV19 and TRBJ1-4; the D gene is possibly TRBD1 (5 bases). The germline V gene has CDR1 LNHDA and CDR2 SQIVND (reference sequence). The CDR3 contains 16 residues. V shed 3 bases and J shed 5 bases, with 16 bases lying between them. The CDR3 bases are TGTGCCAGTAGTATTTCCGCCGACAGTAGAAATGAAAAACTGTTTTTT. Its translation: CASSISADSRNEKLFF. The complete variable domain, with remaining parts taken from reference TRBV19 and TRBJ1-4, reads DGGITQSPKYLFRKEGQNVTLSCEQNLNHDAMYWYRQDPGQGLRLIYYSQIVNDFQKGDIAEGYSVSREKKESFPLTVTSAQKNPTAFYLCASSISADSRNEKLFFGSGTQLSVL.

Only one count was recorded for this clone. This chain joins TRBV6-1 and TRBJ1-5; 11 bases map to TRBD1. The CDR3 totals 15 residues. From germline, CDR1 is MNHNS and CDR2 SASEGT. Trimming removed 6 bases from V and 4 bases from J; junction bases left unmatched: 5. Here the CDR3 reads CASRVGQGGNQPQHF. The CDR3 coding sequence is TGTGCCAGCAGAGTGGGACAGGGGGGAAATCAGCCCCAGCATTTT.

The CDR3, as DNA: TGTGCCAGCAGCCAGGGGGGAAGCAATCAGCCCCAGCATTTT. Encoded protein: CASSQGGSNQPQHF. The chain is built from TRBV27 and TRBJ1-5, with 7 bases aligning to TRBD1. The CDR3 length is 14 residues. Germline-derived CDR1 and CDR2 are MNHEY and SMNVEV (reference sequence). The junction had 3 bases not matched to a gene; V was cut back by 6 bases and J by 1 base.

The sample holds a few counts of this clone. DNA of the CDR3: TGTGCCAGCTCTCCCGAGGGAAACTATGGCTACACCTTC. Translating it yields CASSPEGNYGYTF. The chain is built from TRBV27 and TRBJ1-2, with D unclear. The V and J ends lost 8 bases and 2 bases respectively, with 12 bases between them. This CDR3 is built from 13 residues. CDR1 and CDR2 from the germline V gene are MNHEY and SMNVEV (reference sequence).

V and J are TRBV6-5 and TRBJ1-5; D might be TRBD1 (6 bases). V was trimmed by 5 bases and J by 2 bases, leaving 10 bases between them. Germline V lookup: CDR1 MNHEY, CDR2 SVGAGI. The CDR3 has 14 amino acids. The CDR3 nucleotides are TGTGCCAGCAGTCCCCCAGGGGGCAATCAGCCCCAGCATTTT. Its protein product is CASSPPGGNQPQHF.

This clone has just one count. The CDR3 loop reads CASSGLAGGRETQYF. DNA of the CDR3: TGTGCCAGCAGTGGGCTAGCGGGAGGTCGAGAGACCCAGTACTTC. This chain uses TRBV2 with TRBJ2-5; 11 positions match TRBD2. Germline loops: CDR1 SNHLY, CDR2 FYNNEI. After removal of 4 bases from V and 4 bases from J, the junction contained 5 bases not matched to a gene. CDR3 length equals 15 residues.

This chain uses TRBV5-5 with TRBJ2-7, with D possibly being TRBD2 (6 bases). Germline CDR1 SGHKS, CDR2 YYEKEE (reference sequence). The CDR3 loop spans 15 amino acids. V was clipped by 2 bases and J by 0 bases, with 12 bases between them. Written as DNA, the CDR3 is TGTGCCAGCAGCTTCGGGACTCCGGGCTCCTACGAGCAGTACTTC. It specifies CASSFGTPGSYEQYF.

The rearrangement links TRBV13 to TRBJ2-1; 7 nucleotides line up with TRBD2. The J segment lost 4 bases and the V segment lost 4 bases, leaving 19 bases of the junction unmatched. This CDR3 comprises 19 residues. Germline V gives CDR1 PRHDT, CDR2 FYEKMQ (reference sequence). The CDR3 loop is CASSSRGLGGSQVYNEQFF. CDR3 nucleotides: TGTGCCAGCAGCTCAAGAGGATTAGGCGGGAGCCAGGTTTACAATGAGCAGTTCTTC.

This rearrangement joins TRBV6-1 to TRBJ1-4; the match to TRBD1 covers 7 bases. V lost 0 bases to trimming and J lost 7 bases; unmatched junction nucleotides: 5. The CDR3 has 15 amino acids. Germline values: CDR1 MNHNS, CDR2 SASEGT. The CDR3 DNA reads TGTGCCAGCAGTGAAGCGAGGGGGCGAGGTGAAAAACTGTTTTTT. Its protein is CASSEARGRGEKLFF.

V is TRBV29-1 and J is TRBJ2-7, with D possibly being TRBD2 (7 bases). The CDR3 has 13 residues. From germline, CDR1 is SQVTM and CDR2 ANQGSEA. Trimming pared 2 bases from V and 7 bases from J, leaving 15 bases between. The CDR3 is CSVEWLGGGEQYF. The CDR3 region has the DNA TGCAGCGTTGAATGGCTAGGGGGGGGAGAGCAGTACTTC.

This CDR3 is CASSIASGIQETQYF. As DNA, the CDR3 is TGTGCCAGTAGTATAGCCAGCGGAATACAAGAGACCCAGTACTTC. V and J are TRBV19 and TRBJ2-5; D is possibly TRBD2 (5 bases). Trimming removed 1 base at V and 2 bases at J, with 11 bases between. In germline, CDR1 is LNHDA, CDR2 SQIVND (reference sequence). The CDR3 loop spans 15 amino acids.

The chain carries TRBV27 and TRBJ2-1; 14 nucleotides line up with TRBD2. The CDR3 contains 15 residues. With V trimmed by 5 bases and J by 6 bases, 3 bases remained unmatched. Germline CDR1 reads MNHEY; CDR2 reads SMNVEV (reference sequence). CDR3 in DNA: TGTGCCAGCAGTATGGGACTAGCGGGGGTCAATGAGCAGTTCTTC. This encodes CASSMGLAGVNEQFF.

The J gene is TRBJ2-7, the V gene TRBV7-6; 10 nucleotides align to TRBD2. Trimming took 0 bases from V and 7 from J; bases not matched to a gene: 9. CDR1 and CDR2 (germline): SGHVS, FNYEAQ. The CDR3 has 16 amino acids. The CDR3 protein is CASSLAPGLASNEQYF. CDR3 bases: TGTGCCAGCAGCTTAGCCCCGGGACTAGCGTCGAATGAGCAGTACTTC.

The chain couples TRBV6-5 to TRBJ2-3, with D unclear. The V gene's germline CDR1 is MNHEY and CDR2 SVGAGI. Trimming cost V 2 bases and J 4 bases, with 7 bases left between them. This CDR3 is built from 13 residues. The CDR3, as DNA: TGTGCCAGCAGTTACATGAGCTCAGATACGCAGTATTTT. Its translation is CASSYMSSDTQYF.

This rearrangement joins TRBV4-1 to TRBJ1-1; 8 bases fit TRBD1. CDR3 length equals 16 residues. Trimming removed 4 bases from V and 1 base from J; junction bases left unmatched: 8. The germline V gene encodes CDR1 MGHRA and CDR2 YSYEKL. This chain's CDR3 is CASSRIVGQGNTEAFF. Written as DNA, the CDR3 is TGCGCCAGCAGCCGAATAGTAGGACAGGGGAACACTGAAGCTTTCTTT.

By share, this clone counts as medium-sized (0.01 to 0.1%). This chain links TRBV6-1 with TRBJ2-3; 11 nucleotides align to TRBD2. The CDR3 extends over 16 amino acids. CDR1 and CDR2 from the germline V gene are MNHNS and SASEGT. The J segment lost 1 base and the V segment lost 0 bases, leaving 0 bases of the junction unmatched. The CDR3 reads CASSEALAGGTDTQYF. As DNA, the CDR3 is TGTGCCAGCAGTGAAGCACTAGCGGGGGGCACAGATACGCAGTATTTT.

The V and J genes are TRBV28 and TRBJ2-7; TRBD1 agrees at 7 bases. CDR1 MDHEN and CDR2 SYDVKM come from the germline V gene. The CDR3 extends over 17 amino acids. V gave up 4 bases and J gave up 2 bases; unmatched junction bases: 14. DNA of the CDR3: TGTGCCAGCAGTTACTCTCGGACAGGCCTAAACCCCTACGAGCAGTACTTC. Translation: CASSYSRTGLNPYEQYF. Full variable domain (remainder filled in from reference TRBV28 and TRBJ2-7): DVKVTQSSRYLVKRTGEKVFLECVQDMDHENMFWYRQDPGLGLRLIYFSYDVKMKEKGDIPEGYSVSREKKERFSLILESASTNQTSMYLCASSYSRTGLNPYEQYFGPGTRLTVT.

The rearrangement joins TRBV5-5 to TRBJ2-7; a possible D gene is TRBD2 (5 bases). The CDR3 consists of 16 residues. CDR1 and CDR2 from the germline V gene are SGHKS and YYEKEE (reference sequence). Deletions cut 4 bases from V and 3 bases from J, with 20 bases between. CDR3 sequence: CASSPRVGETYYEQYF. CDR3 coding DNA: TGTGCCAGCAGCCCACGTGTCGGGGAAACTTACTACGAGCAGTACTTC.

This rearrangement joins TRBV2 to TRBJ1-2; TRBD1 matches at 8 bases. There are 13 residues in the CDR3. With 6 bases clipped from V and 4 bases from J, the junction kept 4 bases outside the gene matches. CDR1 is SNHLY, CDR2 FYNNEI, per germline. CDR3 in amino acids: CASRGTGSYGYTF. The CDR3 DNA reads TGTGCCAGCAGAGGGACAGGATCCTATGGCTACACCTTC.

The sample holds one count of this clone. The chain couples TRBV4-3 to TRBJ1-2, with D hard to call. This CDR3 is 16 amino acids long. The V end lost 0 bases, the J end lost 6 bases, and 17 bases lay between the germline ends. Germline V lookup: CDR1 LGHNA, CDR2 YSLEER. CDR3 residues: CASSQEGGQPFHGYTF. For the CDR3, the DNA is TGCGCCAGCAGCCAAGAGGGTGGGCAGCCCTTTCATGGCTACACCTTC.

The rearrangement links TRBV9 to TRBJ2-2; unclear D gene. Per the germline V gene, CDR1 is SGDLS and CDR2 is YYNGEE. This CDR3 has 14 residues. The V gene lost 0 bases and the J gene lost 4 bases, with 7 bases spanning the gap. CDR3 sequence (DNA): TGTGCCAGCAGCGTAGTCGGGTCCACCGGGGAGCTGTTTTTT. Amino acids: CASSVVGSTGELFF.

This chain joins TRBV27 and TRBJ2-1, with a possible D match to TRBD1 (7 bases). The V and J ends lost 2 bases and 7 bases respectively, with 12 bases between them. Germline-derived CDR1 and CDR2 are MNHEY and SMNVEV (reference sequence). The CDR3 loop spans 14 amino acids. CDR3 amino acids: CASSLAGTVNEQFF. As DNA, the CDR3 is TGTGCCAGCAGTTTAGCGGGGACAGTAAATGAGCAGTTCTTC.